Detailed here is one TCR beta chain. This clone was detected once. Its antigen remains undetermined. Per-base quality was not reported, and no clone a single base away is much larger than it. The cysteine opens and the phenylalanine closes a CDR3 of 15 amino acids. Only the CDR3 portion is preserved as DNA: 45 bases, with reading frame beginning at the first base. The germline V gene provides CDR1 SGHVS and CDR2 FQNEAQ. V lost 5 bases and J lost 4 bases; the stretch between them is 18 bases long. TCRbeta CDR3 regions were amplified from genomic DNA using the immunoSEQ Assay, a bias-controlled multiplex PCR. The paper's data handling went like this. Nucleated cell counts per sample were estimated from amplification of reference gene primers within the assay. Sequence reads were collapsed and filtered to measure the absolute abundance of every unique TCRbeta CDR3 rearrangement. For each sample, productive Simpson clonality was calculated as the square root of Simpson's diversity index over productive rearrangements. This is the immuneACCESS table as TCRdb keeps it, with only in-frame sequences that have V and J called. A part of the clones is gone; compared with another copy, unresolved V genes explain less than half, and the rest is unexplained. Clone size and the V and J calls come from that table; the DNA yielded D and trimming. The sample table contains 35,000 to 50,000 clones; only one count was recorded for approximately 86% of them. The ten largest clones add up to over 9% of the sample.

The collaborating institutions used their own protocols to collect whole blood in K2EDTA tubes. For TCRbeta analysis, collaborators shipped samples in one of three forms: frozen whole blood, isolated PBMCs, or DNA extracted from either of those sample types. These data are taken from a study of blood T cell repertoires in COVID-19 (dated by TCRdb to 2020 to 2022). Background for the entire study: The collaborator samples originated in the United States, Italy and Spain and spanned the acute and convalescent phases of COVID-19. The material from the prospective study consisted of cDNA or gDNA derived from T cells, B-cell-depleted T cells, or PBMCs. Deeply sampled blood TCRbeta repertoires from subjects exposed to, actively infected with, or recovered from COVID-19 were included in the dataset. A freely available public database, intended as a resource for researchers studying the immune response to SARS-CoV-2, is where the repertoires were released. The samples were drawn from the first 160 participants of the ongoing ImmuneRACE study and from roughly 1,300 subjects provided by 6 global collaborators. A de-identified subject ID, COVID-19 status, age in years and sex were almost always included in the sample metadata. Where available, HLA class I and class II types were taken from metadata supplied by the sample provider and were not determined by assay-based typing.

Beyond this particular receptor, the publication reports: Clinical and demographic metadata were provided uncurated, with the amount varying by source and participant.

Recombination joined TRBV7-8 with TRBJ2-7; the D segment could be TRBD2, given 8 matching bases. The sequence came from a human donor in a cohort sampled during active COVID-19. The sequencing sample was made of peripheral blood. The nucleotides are TGTGCCAGCAGCCCGGGGGGGAGGGGGCATTACGAGCAGTACTTC. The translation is CASSPGGRGHYEQYF.